Presented here are 24 T cell receptor beta chains from one specimen sequenced in a study of blood T cell repertoires in COVID-19. Libraries were prepared by immunoSEQ multiplex PCR; TCRdb keeps only in-frame clonotypes and omits some of them. The table includes nearly 200,000 clones, roughly 86% detected once. Material: peripheral blood. Every receptor here comes from an older woman with active or convalescent COVID-19.

This clone was seen only a few times. This chain joins TRBV21-1 and TRBJ2-2; the table calls TRBD1, which could not be checked here. TRBV21-1 is termed a pseudogene. This CDR3 is 19 amino acids long. CDR3 in amino acids: CASTTDPGQHTQNTGELFF. CDR3 DNA sequence: TGTGCCAGCACCACCGACCCGGGACAGCATACACAGAACACCGGGGAGCTGTTTTTT.

The chain uses TRBV12-3 or TRBV12-4 and TRBJ1-6; a weak D match, TRBD1 (5 bases). The V end lost 6 bases, the J end lost 13 bases, and 10 bases lay between the germline ends. CDR3 length: 11 amino acids. Here the CDR3 reads CASRQRGPLHF. CDR3 in DNA: TGTGCCAGCAGACAACGGGGGCCCCTCCACTTT.

This chain uses TRBV4-1 with TRBJ2-7; TRBD2 matches at 7 bases. Looked up from germline, CDR1 is MGHRA and CDR2 is YSYEKL. Trimming removed 0 bases from V and 3 bases from J; junction bases left unmatched: 11. The CDR3 loop spans 17 amino acids. CDR3 nucleotide sequence: TGCGCCAGCAGCCAAGATTGGGGGACGACTAGCTTCTACGAGCAGTACTTC. This sequence encodes CASSQDWGTTSFYEQYF.

The genes are TRBV18 and TRBJ2-5; a weak D match, TRBD2 (6 bases). This CDR3 contains 13 residues. Germline V gene sequence: CDR1 KGHSH, CDR2 LQKENI. Trimming pared 5 bases from V and 2 bases from J, leaving 9 bases between. As DNA, the CDR3 is TGTGCCAGCTCAGGGGGAGGTCAAGAGACCCAGTACTTC. The encoded protein is CASSGGGQETQYF. Variable domain in full (rest from reference TRBV18 and TRBJ2-5): NAGVMQNPRHLVRRRGQEARLRCSPMKGHSHVYWYRQLPEEGLKFMVYLQKENIIDESGMPKERFSAEFPKEGPSILRIQQVVRGDSAAYFCASSGGGQETQYFGPGTRLLVL.

The chain joins TRBV9 to TRBJ2-1, with TRBD2 matching 9 bases. From germline, CDR1 is SGDLS and CDR2 YYNGEE. The CDR3 is 15 amino acids. Trimming took 4 bases from V and 5 from J; bases not matched to a gene: 7. The CDR3 coding sequence is TGTGCCAGCAGCCCTGGACTAGCGTTGAACAATGAGCAGTTCTTC. Translation gives CASSPGLALNNEQFF.

The gene calls are TRBV5-5 and TRBJ2-2, with 9 bases matching TRBD1. The CDR3 has 15 amino acids. Germline V gives CDR1 SGHKS, CDR2 YYEKEE (reference sequence). With 1 base clipped from V and 6 bases from J, the junction kept 4 bases outside the gene matches. The CDR3 nucleotides are TGTGCCAGCAGCTTGAACAGGGGGCCTGCCGGGGAGCTGTTTTTT. Its protein is CASSLNRGPAGELFF.

V usage is TRBV12-3 or TRBV12-4 and J usage is TRBJ1-2; D gene ambiguous. Trimming stripped 4 bases from V and 11 bases from J, with 17 bases between. The CDR3 totals 13 residues. Here the CDR3 reads CASSSGGGLGYTF. CDR3 in DNA: TGTGCCAGCAGTTCAGGCGGCGGACTGGGTTACACCTTC.

The rearrangement uses TRBV12-3 or TRBV12-4 and TRBJ2-7; perhaps TRBD1 as D (6 bases). V dropped 2 bases and J dropped 7 bases, with 6 bases sitting between them. This CDR3 is built from 11 residues. CDR3 DNA: TGTGCCAGCAGTTTAAGGGGGGAGCAGTACTTC. Amino acid sequence: CASSLRGEQYF.

V is TRBV6-5 and J is TRBJ1-2, with D perhaps TRBD1 (5 bases). Per the germline V gene, CDR1 is MNHEY and CDR2 is SVGAGI. The CDR3 contains 13 residues. The V and J ends lost 6 bases and 5 bases respectively, with 13 bases between them. CDR3 sequence: CASRRVGGYGYTF. CDR3 nucleotides: TGTGCCAGCAGGAGGGTGGGGGGATATGGCTACACCTTC.

J is TRBJ2-3 and V is TRBV3-1 (or the pseudogene TRBV3-2); weak D call: TRBD2 (6 bases). The V end was cut by 4 bases, the J end by 1 base, with 15 bases between. This CDR3 is 16 amino acids long. Germline lookup yields CDR1 LGHDT and CDR2 YNNKEL (reference sequence). CDR3 amino acids: CASSPLERVGTDTQYF. The CDR3 nucleotides read TGTGCCAGCAGCCCATTGGAGCGGGTCGGCACAGATACGCAGTATTTT.

This clone has only a few counts. This chain uses TRBV5-1 with TRBJ2-2; 9 nucleotides line up with TRBD1. Trimming took 5 bases from V and 5 from J; bases not matched to a gene: 7. CDR3 length: 15 residues. Germline values: CDR1 SGHRS, CDR2 YFSETQ. For the CDR3, the DNA is TGCGCCAGCAGTTATAGACAGGGGGGTACCGGGGAGCTGTTTTTT. Translation gives CASSYRQGGTGELFF.

The chain couples TRBV2 to TRBJ2-1; TRBD2 agrees at 7 bases. CDR1 and CDR2 (germline): SNHLY, FYNNEI. The CDR3 totals 15 residues. J was trimmed by 10 bases and V by 1 base; bases with no gene match: 10. CDR3: CASSEVFASGREQFF. CDR3 sequence (DNA): TGTGCCAGCAGTGAAGTGTTTGCTAGCGGACGAGAGCAGTTCTTC.

CDR3 sequence: CASSLGGSLGANVLTF. The CDR3 nucleotides read TGCGCCAGCAGCTTGGGAGGATCTCTTGGGGCCAACGTCCTGACTTTC. The chain joins TRBV5-1 to TRBJ2-6; the D is unclear. Trimming removed 0 bases from V and 3 bases from J, with 10 bases in between. The CDR3 runs to 16 residues. Germline lookup yields CDR1 SGHRS and CDR2 YFSETQ.

This clone was seen once. This chain links TRBV4-1 with TRBJ1-5; D might be TRBD1 (6 bases). Germline V gives CDR1 MGHRA, CDR2 YSYEKL. The V end lost 1 base, the J end lost 6 bases, and 22 bases lay between the germline ends. The CDR3 is made up of 18 amino acids. The CDR3 bases are TGCGCCAGCAGCCAAGGGGCACCAGGAACAGGGAGTGTTCAGCCCCAGCATTTT. Its protein is CASSQGAPGTGSVQPQHF.

The J gene is TRBJ2-3, the V gene TRBV2, with TRBD2 as a possible D gene (6 bases). V lost 9 bases to trimming and J lost 6 bases, with 13 bases between them. The CDR3 is 12 residues long. Germline loops: CDR1 SNHLY, CDR2 FYNNEI. Here the CDR3 reads CARKTSGDTQYF. CDR3 coding DNA: TGTGCCAGAAAGACTAGTGGTGATACGCAGTATTTT.

The CDR3 DNA reads TGTGCCAGCAGCGCCGCGGGTTCAAATGAGCAGTTCTTC. This encodes CASSAAGSNEQFF. The V gene is TRBV13, the J gene TRBJ2-1; D is possibly TRBD2 (5 bases). CDR3 length equals 13 residues. Per germline, CDR1 PRHDT and CDR2 FYEKMQ (reference sequence). V lost 5 bases, J lost 7 bases, and 12 bases lay in between.

The chain uses TRBV19 and TRBJ1-2; 11 nucleotides agree with TRBD1. There are 14 residues in the CDR3. Trimming took 9 bases from V and 1 from J; bases not matched to a gene: 4. Germline CDR1 reads LNHDA; CDR2 reads SQIVND (reference sequence). This chain's CDR3 is CASWDRGNNYGYTF. The CDR3 DNA sequence: TGTGCCAGCTGGGACAGGGGGAATAACTATGGCTACACCTTC.

V and J are TRBV2 and TRBJ2-3, with D perhaps TRBD2 (6 bases). V was shortened by 5 bases and J by 0 bases, with 9 bases between the two germline ends. This CDR3 has 14 amino acids. Germline CDR1 reads SNHLY; CDR2 reads FYNNEI. The CDR3 here is CASSRETSTDTQYF. CDR3 DNA: TGTGCCAGCAGTCGGGAGACTAGCACAGATACGCAGTATTTT.

The J gene is TRBJ2-5, the V gene TRBV28; 8 bases fit TRBD2. After removal of 5 bases from V and 0 bases from J, the junction contained 2 bases not matched to a gene. Germline CDR1 is MDHEN and CDR2 is SYDVKM. The CDR3 has 14 residues. As DNA, the CDR3 is TGTGCCAGCAGTATAGCGGGGAACCAAGAGACCCAGTACTTC. It translates to CASSIAGNQETQYF.

The chain links TRBV6-2 or TRBV6-3 to TRBJ2-7; maybe TRBD2 (5 bases). The CDR3 totals 14 residues. Germline lookup yields CDR1 MNHEY and CDR2 SVGEGT. Trimming removed 5 bases from V and 7 bases from J, with 18 bases in between. The CDR3 sequence: CASSVSRGFGEQYF. Here the CDR3 DNA reads TGTGCCAGCAGTGTCAGTCGGGGTTTTGGGGAGCAGTACTTC.

Here the CDR3 DNA reads TGTGCCAGCAGCTCCACTAGCGGGAGGGCCCCCGGGGAGCTGTTTTTT. It yields the protein CASSSTSGRAPGELFF. The rearrangement links TRBV7-2 to TRBJ2-2, with TRBD2 matching 13 bases. Germline lookup yields CDR1 SGHTA and CDR2 FQGNSA. The CDR3 is made up of 16 amino acids. V shed 4 bases, J shed 6 bases, and the junction held 5 bases outside the gene matches.

The chain links TRBV9 to TRBJ1-3; a weak D match, TRBD1 (5 bases). The germline V gene encodes CDR1 SGDLS and CDR2 YYNGEE. The CDR3 has 18 amino acids. V was clipped by 3 bases and J by 0 bases, with 19 bases between them. CDR3 sequence reads: CASSATVSGRFSGNTIYF. In nucleotides, the CDR3 is TGTGCCAGCAGCGCGACCGTATCAGGGCGGTTCTCTGGAAACACCATATATTTT.

The genes are TRBV7-9 and TRBJ1-6; 7 bases agree with TRBD1. Germline values: CDR1 SEHNR, CDR2 FQNEAQ (reference sequence). V trimming: 2 bases; J trimming: 9 bases; junction bases outside the gene matches: 1. The CDR3 totals 13 residues. The CDR3: CASSLRDSSPLHF. DNA for the CDR3: TGTGCCAGCAGCTTAAGGGACAGTTCACCCCTCCACTTT.

V is TRBV18 and J is TRBJ2-3; D gene uncertain. Per germline, CDR1 KGHSH and CDR2 LQKENI. V lost 2 bases, J lost 1 base, and 7 bases lay in between. There are 14 residues in the CDR3. CDR3 in DNA: TGTGCCAGCTCACCAACGGTGGGCACAGATACGCAGTATTTT. Amino acids: CASSPTVGTDTQYF.